Below, 4 T cell receptor beta chains from the same sample are listed, as sequenced in a study of cytomegalovirus exposure and HLA in healthy donors. The PCR ran on 60 Vbeta and 13 Jbeta primers. TCRdb keeps only in-frame clones here, not all; method: immunoSEQ multiplex PCR. The sample yields about 110,000 clones, 60% to 85% seen once. Sequencing was performed on PBMCs. The receptors shown here come from a woman aged 60-70 years in good health and CMV-seropositive.

J is TRBJ2-5 and V is TRBV27; no clear D. The CDR3 has 14 amino acids. Trimming shortened V by 3 bases and J by 1 base, and 9 bases separated the two germline ends. Germline lookup yields CDR1 MNHEY and CDR2 SMNVEV (reference sequence). The CDR3 spells CASSFVPGQETQYF. The CDR3 coding sequence is TGTGCCAGCAGTTTTGTCCCCGGCCAAGAGACCCAGTACTTC.

As concerns this clone: A junction boundary mismatches the germline segment, possibly from a read error. The rearrangement links TRBV7-9 to TRBJ2-7; D is possibly TRBD2 (5 bases). In germline, CDR1 is SEHNR, CDR2 FQNEAQ (reference sequence). There are 12 residues in the CDR3. The CDR3 DNA is TGTTCCAGCAGCTTTGGGAGCTACGAGCAGTACTTC. Translating gives CSSSFGSYEQYF.

The CDR3 loop reads CASSPLEAGNTEAFF. The CDR3 nucleotides read TGTGCCAGCTCTCCCTTGGAGGCCGGGAACACTGAAGCTTTCTTT. The V call is TRBV18, the J call TRBJ1-1; unclear D gene. There are 15 residues in the CDR3. Trimming shortened V by 6 bases and J by 1 base, and 15 bases separated the two germline ends. Germline-derived CDR1 and CDR2 are KGHSH and LQKENI.

The chain carries TRBV23-1 and TRBJ2-4; D perhaps matches TRBD1 (6 bases). TRBV23-1 belongs to the ORF category, with a function that is uncertain. This CDR3 spans 17 amino acids. Trimming stripped 2 bases from V and 1 base from J, with 15 bases between. The CDR3 coding sequence is TGCGCCAGCAGTCAACGTAATCAGGGGCCGGCCAAAAACATTCAGTACTTC. Translated: CASSQRNQGPAKNIQYF.